This TCR beta chain originates from a study of siplizumab effects on memory and regulatory T cells. Broader study findings: It seemed that naive T cells were more diverse than memory cells and were major contributors to the alloresponse. Reactions containing siplizumab showed mappable alloreactive CD4+ clones averaging approximately 75% Treg-derived, versus about 27% in controls. Siplizumab significantly decreased alloreactive sequences from unstimulated CD4+ memory cells.

The V and J ends lost 0 bases and 0 bases respectively, with 9 bases between them. Germline V CDR1 and CDR2: LNHNV, YYDKDF (reference sequence). The CDR3 loop spans 15 amino acids. With respect to this clone: Its specificity is unknown.

Roughly 10^5 TCR templates were assayed per sample. Repertoires were generated with immunoSEQ multiplex PCR, while TCRdb's copy carries only in-frame clones and drops some. The sample has tens of thousands of clones; roughly 93% are singletons. This clonotype was sampled from a human donor in good health. The chain recombines TRBV15 with TRBJ2-7; TRBD1 is a possible D gene (5 bases). Sequencing used CD8+ T cells sorted from blood. The CDR3 nucleotides read TGTGCCACCAGCAGAGACAGGGTCAGCTCCTACGAGCAGTACTTC. It encodes CATSRDRVSSYEQYF. Drawing the rest from reference TRBV15 and TRBJ2-7, the complete variable domain is DAMVIQNPRYQVTQFGKPVTLSCSQTLNHNVMYWYQQKSSQAPKLLFHYYDKDFNNEADTPDNFQSRRPNTSFCFLDIRSPGLGDTAMYLCATSRDRVSSYEQYFGPGTRLTVT.